This TCR beta chain stems from a study of blood T cell repertoires in COVID-19. The sample holds a few counts of this clone. Per the authors' pipeline: Amplification of reference gene primers provided the estimated nucleated cell counts. The protocol was immunoSEQ multiplex PCR, while the TCRdb copy is restricted to in-frame clones and leaves out a portion. That table gives V, J and clone size, and the DNA gave D and trimming. Of 200,000 to 300,000 clones in the sample, approximately 78% were seen once. The TCR comes from a woman in her fifties or sixties with active or convalescent COVID-19. Sequenced: peripheral blood.

CDR3 sequence: CATRGVAGEYSYNEQFF. CDR3 DNA sequence: TGTGCCACCCGCGGGGTTGCGGGGGAATACTCCTACAATGAGCAGTTCTTC. This chain uses TRBV2 with TRBJ2-1; 7 positions match TRBD2. The CDR3 spans 17 residues. Trimming took 10 bases from V and 0 from J; bases not matched to a gene: 15. Per germline, CDR1 SNHLY and CDR2 FYNNEI.